Presented here are 18 T cell receptor beta chains from one specimen sequenced in a study of graft-versus-host responses after intestinal transplantation. Repertoires were generated with immunoSEQ multiplex PCR, while TCRdb's copy carries only in-frame clones and drops some. There are some 90,000 clones in the sample; about 93% occur only once, and 0.45% to 0.6% lies in the top ten. Antigens for these TCRs are unknown. Here the sequenced sample was unstimulated CD8+ T cells sorted from spleen or lymph node cells, taken before intestinal transplant. These receptors all stem from a human donor who received an intestinal transplant.

This chain uses TRBV7-9 with TRBJ1-4; TRBD1 is a possible D gene (6 bases). Germline V lookup: CDR1 SEHNR, CDR2 FQNEAQ (reference sequence). Trimming took off 5 bases at V and 1 base at J, with 11 bases between the two ends. The CDR3 sequence is 15 residues long. The CDR3 DNA reads as TGTGCCAGCAGCCAAGCACAGGGAACTAATGAAAAACTGTTTTTT. Residues: CASSQAQGTNEKLFF.

This chain uses TRBV27 with TRBJ1-6; weak D call: TRBD1 (6 bases). V dropped 7 bases and J dropped 9 bases, with 16 bases sitting between them. The CDR3 has 14 amino acids. Germline V CDR1 and CDR2: MNHEY, SMNVEV (reference sequence). The CDR3 here is CASTSGGQSSPLHF. The CDR3 nucleotides are TGTGCCAGCACCTCGGGGGGGCAGAGTTCACCCCTCCACTTT.

The rearrangement links TRBV28 to TRBJ1-6; a weak D match, TRBD1 (6 bases). Trimming shortened V by 6 bases and J by 5 bases, and 20 bases separated the two germline ends. The CDR3 is 17 residues long. The germline gives CDR1 MDHEN, CDR2 SYDVKM. DNA for the CDR3: TGTGCCAGCAGCTCTCCCGGGACACCTATTAATAATTCACCCCTCCACTTT. Its protein product is CASSSPGTPINNSPLHF.

The CDR3 DNA follows: TGTGCCAGTAGTTTCCGAGCAGATACGCAGTATTTT. As protein: CASSFRADTQYF. This rearrangement joins TRBV19 to TRBJ2-3; D is unclear. The CDR3 covers 12 residues. The V and J ends lost 5 bases and 4 bases respectively, with 7 bases between them. Germline V lookup: CDR1 LNHDA, CDR2 SQIVND (reference sequence).

This clone has a single count. The chain links TRBV4-1 to TRBJ2-3; 7 bases align to TRBD2. CDR1 MGHRA and CDR2 YSYEKL come from the germline V gene. Losses at the gene ends were 1 base for V and 0 bases for J; bases not matched to a gene: 4. CDR3 size: 16 residues. The CDR3 DNA follows: TGCGCCAGCAGCCAAGTAGTAGCGGGCAGCACAGATACGCAGTATTTT. This sequence encodes CASSQVVAGSTDTQYF.

This clone was observed once. The chain links TRBV4-2 to TRBJ2-1; 13 bases line up with TRBD2. CDR3 length equals 17 residues. V trimming: 4 bases; J trimming: 6 bases; junction bases outside the gene matches: 9. Germline CDR1 is LGHNA and CDR2 is YNFKEQ. CDR3: CASSPIIRLAGGNEQFF. CDR3 nucleotide sequence: TGTGCCAGCAGCCCAATCATCAGACTAGCGGGGGGCAATGAGCAGTTCTTC.

This clone appeared a single time. The V call is TRBV2, the J call TRBJ2-1, with 16 bases lining up with TRBD2. From germline, CDR1 is SNHLY and CDR2 FYNNEI. V lost 5 bases and J lost 0; bases outside the gene matches: 4. CDR3 length: 18 residues. CDR3 in amino acids: CASSRGLAGGPSYNEQFF. For the CDR3, the DNA is TGTGCCAGCAGTCGGGGACTAGCGGGAGGGCCCTCCTACAATGAGCAGTTCTTC.

This clone came up once. The chain links TRBV6-1 to TRBJ1-6, with 9 bases aligning to TRBD1. The CDR3 extends over 15 amino acids. CDR1 and CDR2 from the germline V gene are MNHNS and SASEGT. Trimming took 1 base from V and 8 from J; bases not matched to a gene: 3. The CDR3, as DNA: TGTGCCAGCAGTGAAGTAGGGGACAGGGATTCACCCCTCCACTTT. It encodes CASSEVGDRDSPLHF.

The chain couples TRBV28 to TRBJ2-5; 12 bases are a match to TRBD2. Germline CDR1 and CDR2: MDHEN and SYDVKM. The CDR3 spans 15 residues. The J segment lost 5 bases and the V segment lost 3 bases, leaving 4 bases of the junction unmatched. CDR3 sequence (DNA): TGTGCCAGCAGTTTTGGACTAGCGGGACGGGAGACCCAGTACTTC. Its protein product is CASSFGLAGRETQYF.

J is TRBJ1-1 and V is TRBV4-2, with D maybe TRBD1 (5 bases). The CDR3 loop spans 14 amino acids. Trimming stripped 0 bases from V and 11 bases from J, with 16 bases between. The germline gives CDR1 LGHNA, CDR2 YNFKEQ. DNA for the CDR3: TGTGCCAGCAGCCAAGATGATGCGGGGACGGACGCTTTCTTT. The encoded protein is CASSQDDAGTDAFF.

The V and J genes are TRBV7-9 and TRBJ1-2; no clear D. The CDR3 totals 15 residues. V was pared by 0 bases and J by 9 bases, with 17 bases between. Germline V gene data show CDR1 as SEHNR and CDR2 as FQNEAQ (reference sequence). CDR3 coding DNA: TGTGCCAGCAGCTTAGCTCTGGGCACGGGATTTCGCTACACCTTC. Protein sequence: CASSLALGTGFRYTF.

This rearrangement joins TRBV30 to TRBJ2-7, with 8 nucleotides matching TRBD1. In germline, CDR1 is GTSNPN, CDR2 SVGIG (reference sequence). The CDR3 length is 13 residues. The J segment lost 2 bases and the V segment lost 0 bases, leaving 0 bases of the junction unmatched. The CDR3 is CAWSVGQAYEQYF. CDR3 DNA: TGTGCCTGGAGTGTGGGACAGGCCTACGAGCAGTACTTC. Full variable domain (remainder filled in from reference TRBV30 and TRBJ2-7): SQTIHQWPATLVQPVGSPLSLECTVEGTSNPNLYWYRQAAGRGLQLLFYSVGIGQISSEVPQNLSASRPQDRQFILSSKKLLLSDSGFYLCAWSVGQAYEQYFGPGTRLTVT.

The chain combines TRBV4-2 with TRBJ1-6, with D maybe TRBD1 (5 bases). The CDR3 is made up of 18 amino acids. V shed 1 base and J shed 5 bases, with 18 bases lying between them. Looked up from germline, CDR1 is LGHNA and CDR2 is YNFKEQ. The CDR3 loop reads CASSQVLEGGADNSPLHF. DNA for the CDR3: TGTGCCAGCAGCCAAGTCCTCGAGGGAGGGGCAGATAATTCACCCCTCCACTTT.

The chain is built from TRBV5-6 and TRBJ1-2; 10 positions agree with TRBD1. This CDR3 spans 13 amino acids. The V segment lost 5 bases and the J segment 5 bases; nucleotides outside the gene matches: 3. CDR1 is SGHDT and CDR2 is YYEEEE in the germline V gene. This CDR3 is CASSPGQGYGYTF. CDR3 in DNA: TGTGCCAGCAGTCCGGGACAGGGGTATGGCTACACCTTC.

This rearrangement joins TRBV5-1 to TRBJ1-1; 9 nucleotides match TRBD1. CDR3 length: 13 amino acids. CDR1 and CDR2 from the germline V gene are SGHRS and YFSETQ. J gave up 5 bases and V 5 bases, and 4 bases lay outside the gene matches. The CDR3, as DNA: TGCGCCAGCAGGCCCGGGACAGGGACTGAAGCTTTCTTT. Amino acids: CASRPGTGTEAFF.

The V gene is TRBV21-1, the J gene TRBJ2-7; the table calls TRBD2, which could not be checked here. TRBV21-1 corresponds to a pseudogene. The CDR3 is 13 amino acids. The CDR3 region has the DNA TGTGCCAGCAGCTCAAGCGGCGATTACGAGCAGTACTTC. This sequence encodes CASSSSGDYEQYF.

This chain joins TRBV19 and TRBJ2-1, with 9 bases fitting TRBD2. From germline, CDR1 is LNHDA and CDR2 SQIVND (reference sequence). The CDR3 has 14 amino acids. The J segment lost 7 bases and the V segment lost 6 bases, leaving 7 bases of the junction unmatched. The CDR3 coding sequence is TGTGCCAGTAGAAGGAGCGGGGGGAAGAATGAGCAGTTCTTC. Its translation is CASRRSGGKNEQFF.

A single count supports this clone. The chain carries TRBV5-1 and TRBJ2-7; 10 nucleotides line up with TRBD2. Germline V gene lookup returns CDR1 SGHRS and CDR2 YFSETQ. V gave up 1 base and J gave up 6 bases; unmatched junction bases: 10. The CDR3 runs to 16 residues. DNA for the CDR3: TGCGCCAGCAGCTTGTGGGCTAGCGGGAGATATTCCGAGCAGTACTTC. This codes for CASSLWASGRYSEQYF.